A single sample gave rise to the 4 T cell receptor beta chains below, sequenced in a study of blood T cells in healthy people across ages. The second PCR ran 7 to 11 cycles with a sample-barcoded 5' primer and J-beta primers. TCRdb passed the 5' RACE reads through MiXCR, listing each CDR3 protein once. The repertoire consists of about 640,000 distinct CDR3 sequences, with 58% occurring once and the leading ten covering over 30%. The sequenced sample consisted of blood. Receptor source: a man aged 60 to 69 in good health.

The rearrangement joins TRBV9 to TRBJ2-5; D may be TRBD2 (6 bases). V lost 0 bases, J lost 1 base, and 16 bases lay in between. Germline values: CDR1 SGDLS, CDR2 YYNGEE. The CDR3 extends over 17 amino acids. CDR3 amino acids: CASSVGAGGATQETQYF. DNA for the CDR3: TGTGCCAGCAGCGTAGGTGCTGGCGGGGCCACCCAAGAGACCCAGTACTTC.

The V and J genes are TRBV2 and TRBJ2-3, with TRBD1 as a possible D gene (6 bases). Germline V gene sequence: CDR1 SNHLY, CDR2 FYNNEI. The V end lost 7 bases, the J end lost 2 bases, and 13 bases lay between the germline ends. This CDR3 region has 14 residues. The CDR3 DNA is TGTGCCAGCACCGGGTGGGACATCACAGATACGCAGTATTTT. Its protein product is CASTGWDITDTQYF.

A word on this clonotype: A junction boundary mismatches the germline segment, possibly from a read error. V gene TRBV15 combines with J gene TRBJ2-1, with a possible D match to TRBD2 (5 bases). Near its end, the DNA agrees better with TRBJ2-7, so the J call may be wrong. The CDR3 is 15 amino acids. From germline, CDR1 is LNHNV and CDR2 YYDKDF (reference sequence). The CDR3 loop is CATSRSGDSYNEQYF. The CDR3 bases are TGCGCCACCAGCAGGTCCGGGGATTCCTACAATGAGCAGTACTTC.

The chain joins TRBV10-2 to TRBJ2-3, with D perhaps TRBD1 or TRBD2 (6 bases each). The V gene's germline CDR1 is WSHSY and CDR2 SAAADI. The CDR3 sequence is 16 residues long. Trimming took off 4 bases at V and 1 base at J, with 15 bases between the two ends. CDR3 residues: CASSGGLGGGTDTQYF. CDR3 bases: TGCGCCAGCAGTGGTGGTTTGGGGGGCGGCACAGATACGCAGTATTTT.